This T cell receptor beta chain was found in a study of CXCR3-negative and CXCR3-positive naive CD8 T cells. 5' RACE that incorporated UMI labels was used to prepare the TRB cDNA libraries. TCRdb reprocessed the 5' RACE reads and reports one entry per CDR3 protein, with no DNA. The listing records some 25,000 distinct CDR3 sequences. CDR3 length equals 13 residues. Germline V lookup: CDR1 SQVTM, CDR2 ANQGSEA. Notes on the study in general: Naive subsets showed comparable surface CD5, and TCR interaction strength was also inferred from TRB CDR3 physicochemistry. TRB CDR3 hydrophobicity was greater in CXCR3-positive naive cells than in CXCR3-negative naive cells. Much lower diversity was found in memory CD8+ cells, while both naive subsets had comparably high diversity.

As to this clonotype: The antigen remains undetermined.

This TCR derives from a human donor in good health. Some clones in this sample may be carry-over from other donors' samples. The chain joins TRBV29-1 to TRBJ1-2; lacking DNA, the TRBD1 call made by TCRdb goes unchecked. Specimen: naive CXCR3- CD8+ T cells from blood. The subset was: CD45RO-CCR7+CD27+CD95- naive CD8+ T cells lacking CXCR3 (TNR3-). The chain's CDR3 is CSVVRQGNYGYTF.